Presented here are 28 T cell receptor beta chains from one specimen sequenced in a study of PD-L1 blockade in urothelial cancer (dated 2017 in TCRdb). Library method: the immunoSEQ multiplex PCR assay. TCRdb mirrors the immuneACCESS table, restricted to in-frame sequences. Some clones are absent from its copies; in checked studies, under half trace to an unresolved V gene, and the reason for the others is unknown. Here the sample has some 45,000 clones; 88% occur a single time. Of the sample, 3.9% is held by the ten largest clones. The specimen comprised PBMCs, sampled around atezolizumab (anti-PD-L1) treatment. Receptors were obtained from a man aged 80 or over with urothelial cancer.

CDR3 amino acids: CASSERGRTSGREQFF. The CDR3 DNA follows: TGCGCCAGCAGTGAGCGGGGGAGGACTAGCGGGAGGGAGCAGTTCTTC. The V call is TRBV10-2, the J call TRBJ2-1; 14 bases are shared with TRBD2. The CDR3 runs 16 residues. With V trimmed by 2 bases and J by 10 bases, 7 bases remained unmatched. Germline CDR1 and CDR2: WSHSY and SAAADI.

In DNA, the CDR3 is TGTGCCAGTAGGATCTGGTTAGGGGACAGGAGCTCTGGGGCCAACGTCCTGACTTTC. The encoded protein is CASRIWLGDRSSGANVLTF. The chain recombines TRBV19 with TRBJ2-6; 8 positions agree with TRBD1. Germline V CDR1 and CDR2: LNHDA, SQIVND (reference sequence). CDR3 length: 19 residues. V was clipped by 6 bases and J by 0 bases; unmatched bases: 13. Together with reference TRBV19 and TRBJ2-6, the CDR3 gives the full variable domain: DGGITQSPKYLFRKEGQNVTLSCEQNLNHDAMYWYRQDPGQGLRLIYYSQIVNDFQKGDIAEGYSVSREKKESFPLTVTSAQKNPTAFYLCASRIWLGDRSSGANVLTFGAGSRLTVL.

The chain joins TRBV11-2 to TRBJ2-7; 11 bases map to TRBD2. Germline trimming cut 5 bases from V and 3 bases from J; bases unmatched to any gene: 6. The CDR3 loop spans 15 amino acids. CDR1 is SGHAT and CDR2 is FQNNGV in the germline V gene. In DNA, the CDR3 is TGTGCCAGCAGCAAACGACTAGCGGGGTTCTACGAGCAGTACTTC. Protein product: CASSKRLAGFYEQYF.

The DNA of the CDR3 is TGTGCCAGCGAGAGGACAGGGGTTGTAGAGCAGTTCTTC. Translation: CASERTGVVEQFF. V is TRBV2 and J is TRBJ2-1, with 9 bases lining up with TRBD1. Germline V lookup: CDR1 SNHLY, CDR2 FYNNEI. This CDR3 spans 13 amino acids. V dropped 8 bases and J dropped 10; count of bases not matched to a gene: 9.

The DNA of the CDR3 is TGTGCCACCGCAACTAGCGGGTTTGCCCAGTACTTC. It is translated as CATATSGFAQYF. V usage is TRBV6-1 and J usage is TRBJ2-5; 9 bases align to TRBD2. The CDR3 length is 12 residues. Germline V gene lookup returns CDR1 MNHNS and CDR2 SASEGT. Trimming cost V 10 bases and J 9 bases; bases outside gene matches: 9.

V is TRBV7-9 and J is TRBJ1-5; 7 bases are shared with TRBD1. The CDR3 contains 16 residues. Trimming cost V 5 bases and J 4 bases; bases outside gene matches: 11. Looked up from germline, CDR1 is SEHNR and CDR2 is FQNEAQ (reference sequence). CDR3 nucleotides: TGTGCCAGCAGCCTAAGCGACCGGGACAGAAATCAGCCCCAGCATTTT. Translation gives CASSLSDRDRNQPQHF.

The chain recombines TRBV30 with TRBJ1-2; D is unresolved. Germline CDR1 reads GTSNPN; CDR2 reads SVGIG (reference sequence). The CDR3 is 12 residues long. Deletions cut 0 bases from V and 3 bases from J, with 5 bases between. This CDR3 is CAWSVRDYGYTF. In DNA form, the CDR3 reads TGTGCCTGGAGTGTACGCGACTATGGCTACACCTTC.

The CDR3 bases are TGTGCCAGCAGCCCCCGACAGGGATCCTACGAGCAGTACTTC. Translating gives CASSPRQGSYEQYF. The chain employs TRBV27 and TRBJ2-7; 7 bases line up with TRBD1. This CDR3 is built from 14 residues. With 6 bases clipped from V and 1 base from J, the junction kept 6 bases outside the gene matches. The germline gives CDR1 MNHEY, CDR2 SMNVEV (reference sequence).

V and J are TRBV30 and TRBJ1-2, with 10 nucleotides matching TRBD1. The germline V gene encodes CDR1 GTSNPN and CDR2 SVGIG (reference sequence). The V segment lost 2 bases and the J segment 4 bases; nucleotides outside the gene matches: 4. This CDR3 has 14 residues. The DNA of the CDR3 is TGTGCCTGGAGTACGGGACAGGGGACCTATGGCTACACCTTC. It specifies CAWSTGQGTYGYTF.

By share, this clone ranks as medium-sized. V and J are TRBV6-1 and TRBJ1-2; D is uncertain. Germline-derived CDR1 and CDR2 are MNHNS and SASEGT. CDR3 length equals 14 residues. Trimming shortened V by 5 bases and J by 4 bases, and 14 bases separated the two germline ends. The chain's CDR3 is CASSLEPAGYGYTF. CDR3 DNA: TGTGCCAGCAGTTTGGAACCTGCGGGCTATGGCTACACCTTC.

The chain couples TRBV5-1 to TRBJ2-7; D gene uncertain. The CDR3 consists of 12 residues. The ends were cut back, 0 bases at V and 5 bases at J, with 6 bases in the middle. Germline CDR1 SGHRS, CDR2 YFSETQ. The CDR3 DNA sequence: TGCGCCAGCAGCTTGGGTCTAGACGAGCAGTACTTC. Protein product: CASSLGLDEQYF.

CDR3: CAISELPGGTGNGYTF. The CDR3, as DNA: TGTGCCATCAGTGAGTTACCGGGGGGGACAGGGAATGGCTACACCTTC. The chain is built from TRBV10-3 and TRBJ1-2; 9 positions match TRBD1. The CDR3 loop spans 16 amino acids. Germline-derived CDR1 and CDR2 are ENHRY and SYGVKD. Trimming at V came to 1 base and at J to 6 bases, leaving 9 bases not matched to a gene.

This chain links TRBV13 with TRBJ2-1; 11 bases are a match to TRBD2. Per germline, CDR1 PRHDT and CDR2 FYEKMQ (reference sequence). There are 15 residues in the CDR3. After removal of 2 bases from V and 10 bases from J, the junction contained 7 bases not matched to a gene. The CDR3 region is CASSLQLAGVGEQFF. The CDR3 DNA reads as TGTGCCAGCAGCTTACAACTAGCGGGAGTAGGCGAGCAGTTCTTC.

The rearrangement links TRBV6-6 to TRBJ1-4; D might be TRBD1 (5 bases). CDR1 is MNHNY and CDR2 is SVGAGI in the germline V gene (reference sequence). The CDR3 covers 14 residues. Trimming pared 8 bases from V and 8 bases from J, leaving 18 bases between. The CDR3 reads CASRKAGIGEKLFF. The CDR3 DNA follows: TGTGCCAGCCGGAAGGCAGGGATTGGCGAAAAACTGTTTTTT.

This clone came up a few times. Additional DNA sequences in this sample encode the identical CDR3. The J gene is TRBJ2-7, the V gene TRBV25-1, with 8 bases matching TRBD1. CDR3 size: 14 residues. V gave up 3 bases and J gave up 3 bases; unmatched junction bases: 4. Germline loops: CDR1 MGHDK, CDR2 SYGVNS. The CDR3 bases are TGTGCCAGCAGTGATCGACAGGGGCGCTACGAGCAGTACTTC. Translating it yields CASSDRQGRYEQYF.

The chain is built from TRBV19 and TRBJ2-3; no clear D gene. V lost 2 bases and J lost 0, with 9 bases in between. Germline CDR1 reads LNHDA; CDR2 reads SQIVND (reference sequence). The CDR3 is made up of 15 amino acids. For the CDR3, the DNA is TGTGCCAGTAGTATATCGCCGACTAGCACAGATACGCAGTATTTT. It encodes CASSISPTSTDTQYF.

This clone was counted once. J is TRBJ2-6 and V is TRBV7-2; TRBD1 matches at 8 bases. The V and J ends lost 5 bases and 2 bases, in that order; junction bases with no gene match: 5. The CDR3 covers 16 residues. CDR1 is SGHTA, CDR2 FQGNSA, per germline. This CDR3 reads CASSPWTGPGANVLTF. CDR3 DNA sequence: TGTGCCAGCAGCCCTTGGACAGGGCCTGGGGCCAACGTCCTGACTTTC. The variable domain in full, with the rest retrieved from reference TRBV7-2 and TRBJ2-6, is GAGVSQSPSNKVTEKGKDVELRCDPISGHTALYWYRQSLGQGLEFLIYFQGNSAPDKSGLPSDRFSAERTGGSVSTLTIQRTQQEDSAVYLCASSPWTGPGANVLTFGAGSRLTVL.

The V and J genes are TRBV6-1 and TRBJ1-1; 9 bases are shared with TRBD1. CDR1 is MNHNS and CDR2 is SASEGT in the germline V gene. The CDR3 is 14 residues long. V was pared by 6 bases and J by 1 base, with 3 bases of the junction left unmatched. DNA for the CDR3: TGTGCCAGCAGCAGACAGGGGGGGAACACTGAAGCTTTCTTT. It codes for CASSRQGGNTEAFF.

The chain carries TRBV27 and TRBJ1-2; a possible D gene is TRBD1 (6 bases). CDR3 length: 14 amino acids. Germline values: CDR1 MNHEY, CDR2 SMNVEV (reference sequence). V was pared by 2 bases and J by 4 bases, with 11 bases between. CDR3 bases: TGTGCCAGCAGTTTAGATCACAGGGCCTATGGCTACACCTTC. It specifies CASSLDHRAYGYTF.

V is TRBV4-2 and J is TRBJ2-1, with D possibly TRBD2 on 5 matching bases. Trimming removed 4 bases at V and 10 bases at J, with 14 bases between. This CDR3 is 13 amino acids long. The germline V gene has CDR1 LGHNA and CDR2 YNFKEQ. In DNA, the CDR3 is TGTGCCAGCAGCCGGACTCGGGGAGACGAGCAGTTCTTC. This gives the protein CASSRTRGDEQFF.

This chain joins TRBV5-1 and TRBJ2-7; no clear D. The germline V gene has CDR1 SGHRS and CDR2 YFSETQ. With 4 bases removed from V and 8 bases from J, the gap between germline ends came to 10 bases. The CDR3 runs 11 residues. For the CDR3, the DNA is TGCGCCAGCAGCATACGCGAGAAGCAGTACTTC. This translates into CASSIREKQYF.

The chain employs TRBV27 and TRBJ2-5; 7 bases fit TRBD1. The CDR3 sequence is 15 residues long. The J segment lost 3 bases and the V segment lost 8 bases, leaving 12 bases of the junction unmatched. Germline lookup yields CDR1 MNHEY and CDR2 SMNVEV (reference sequence). Here the CDR3 DNA reads TGTGCCAGCTCCGGACCCTCCAGGGGGAAAGAGACCCAGTACTTC. Translated, it gives CASSGPSRGKETQYF.

This chain connects TRBV4-1 to TRBJ2-7; 10 bases map to TRBD1. The germline V gene has CDR1 MGHRA and CDR2 YSYEKL. V dropped 3 bases and J dropped 6; count of bases not matched to a gene: 11. The CDR3 is 16 amino acids. CDR3 DNA sequence: TGCGCCAGCAGCCAGGGACGACAGGGGGCTGATGGCGAGCAGTACTTC. It specifies CASSQGRQGADGEQYF.

The chain links TRBV5-1 to TRBJ2-5; 8 bases fit TRBD2. Germline-derived CDR1 and CDR2 are SGHRS and YFSETQ. The CDR3 extends over 15 amino acids. V dropped 0 bases and J dropped 4; count of bases not matched to a gene: 5. CDR3 amino acids: CASSLAGSGIETQYF. CDR3 nucleotide sequence: TGCGCCAGCAGCTTGGCCGGTAGCGGGATAGAGACCCAGTACTTC.

The chain uses TRBV5-1 and TRBJ2-7; 7 positions match TRBD1. Trimming cost V 4 bases and J 3 bases; bases outside gene matches: 7. CDR1 SGHRS and CDR2 YFSETQ come from the germline V gene. The CDR3 contains 14 residues. This chain's CDR3 is CASSPGQTVYEQYF. In DNA form, the CDR3 reads TGCGCCAGCAGCCCGGGACAGACCGTCTACGAGCAGTACTTC.

This chain connects TRBV19 to TRBJ2-6; tentative D call: TRBD1 (6 bases). The germline V gene has CDR1 LNHDA and CDR2 SQIVND (reference sequence). Trimming removed 7 bases from V and 3 bases from J, with 13 bases in between. The CDR3 runs to 15 residues. The CDR3 here is CASTLQGFGANVLTF. CDR3 nucleotides: TGTGCCAGTACTTTACAGGGTTTTGGGGCCAACGTCCTGACTTTC.

The genes are TRBV27 and TRBJ2-1; TRBD2 aligns across 9 bases. Germline CDR1 is MNHEY and CDR2 is SMNVEV (reference sequence). CDR3 length: 19 amino acids. With 6 bases clipped from V and 0 bases from J, the junction kept 15 bases outside the gene matches. The CDR3 is CASSRWTSETSYSYNEQFF. CDR3 DNA sequence: TGTGCCAGCAGCCGGTGGACTAGCGAGACCTCTTACTCCTACAATGAGCAGTTCTTC.

The V gene is TRBV6-5, the J gene TRBJ1-5; the match to TRBD1 covers 8 bases. The germline CDR1 and CDR2 sequences are MNHEY and SVGAGI. The CDR3 loop spans 13 amino acids. V was pared by 4 bases and J by 7 bases, with 3 bases of the junction left unmatched. CDR3 loop: CASSFYRGQPQHF. DNA of the CDR3: TGTGCCAGCAGTTTCTACAGGGGGCAGCCCCAGCATTTT.